One and the same sample provided the 7 T cell receptor beta chains below, sequenced in a study of CD4 T cells in relation to SARS-CoV-2 and coronaviruses. Produced via immunoSEQ multiplex PCR; TCRdb's table is partial and in-frame only. The table lists tens of thousands of clones, over 75% of them singletons. Their recognized antigens are unknown. Material for sequencing was naive CD4+ T cells from PBMCs, cultured in vitro. Subset given: naive CD4+ T cells isolated by negative enrichment. The receptors here all came from an adult with COVID-19.

The V gene is TRBV4-2, the J gene TRBJ2-2; perhaps TRBD2 as D (7 bases). Trimming took off 1 base at V and 3 bases at J, with 21 bases between the two ends. The CDR3 totals 19 residues. Germline CDR1 reads LGHNA; CDR2 reads YNFKEQ. CDR3 bases: TGTGCCAGCAGCCAAGTTGGGGGGGCGGCTAGCGTATACACCGGGGAGCTGTTTTTT. This encodes CASSQVGGAASVYTGELFF.

The genes are TRBV5-1 and TRBJ2-2, with D possibly matching TRBD1 (6 bases). The V end lost 0 bases, the J end lost 4 bases, and 13 bases lay between the germline ends. This CDR3 comprises 16 residues. Germline assignment: CDR1 SGHRS and CDR2 YFSETQ. DNA of the CDR3: TGCGCCAGCAGCTTGGGAACAACAGGGCCCACCGGGGAGCTGTTTTTT. As protein: CASSLGTTGPTGELFF.

The rearrangement links TRBV7-9 to TRBJ2-7; D ambiguous. V was trimmed by 5 bases and J by 4 bases, leaving 6 bases between them. Germline V gene sequence: CDR1 SEHNR, CDR2 FQNEAQ (reference sequence). The CDR3 sequence is 11 residues long. The CDR3 sequence: CASSTEYEQYF. The CDR3 bases are TGTGCCAGCAGCACGGAGTACGAGCAGTACTTC.

This clone appeared a single time. The chain carries TRBV19 and TRBJ2-2; 7 bases map to TRBD1. Trimming cost V 5 bases and J 3 bases; bases outside gene matches: 6. Germline loops: CDR1 LNHDA, CDR2 SQIVND (reference sequence). This CDR3 comprises 15 residues. The CDR3 bases are TGTGCCAGTAGTGCCCGAGACAGGGACACCGGGGAGCTGTTTTTT. It codes for CASSARDRDTGELFF.

V and J are TRBV11-2 and TRBJ2-7; D gene ambiguous. The CDR3 sequence is 16 residues long. Trimming cost V 1 base and J 1 base, with 14 bases left between them. Per germline, CDR1 SGHAT and CDR2 FQNNGV. CDR3 sequence (DNA): TGTGCCAGCAGCTTAGCAGCGTTCCCCGTTTCCTACGAGCAGTACTTC. Translating gives CASSLAAFPVSYEQYF.

The rearrangement uses TRBV7-9 and TRBJ1-2; D gene unclear. The CDR3 consists of 15 residues. Germline V gene sequence: CDR1 SEHNR, CDR2 FQNEAQ (reference sequence). Trimming took off 5 bases at V and 5 bases at J, with 18 bases between the two ends. In DNA, the CDR3 is TGTGCCAGCAGCAGAACAACGACAAACGATTATGGCTACACCTTC. Its translation is CASSRTTTNDYGYTF.

The gene calls are TRBV19 and TRBJ2-1; D ambiguous. Trimming stripped 4 bases from V and 3 bases from J, with 13 bases between. This CDR3 is 15 amino acids long. In germline, CDR1 is LNHDA, CDR2 SQIVND (reference sequence). The CDR3 DNA is TGTGCCAGTAGTACCTACTACGGAAACTACAATGAGCAGTTCTTC. Translation: CASSTYYGNYNEQFF. Variable domain in full (rest from reference TRBV19 and TRBJ2-1): DGGITQSPKYLFRKEGQNVTLSCEQNLNHDAMYWYRQDPGQGLRLIYYSQIVNDFQKGDIAEGYSVSREKKESFPLTVTSAQKNPTAFYLCASSTYYGNYNEQFFGPGTRLTVL.